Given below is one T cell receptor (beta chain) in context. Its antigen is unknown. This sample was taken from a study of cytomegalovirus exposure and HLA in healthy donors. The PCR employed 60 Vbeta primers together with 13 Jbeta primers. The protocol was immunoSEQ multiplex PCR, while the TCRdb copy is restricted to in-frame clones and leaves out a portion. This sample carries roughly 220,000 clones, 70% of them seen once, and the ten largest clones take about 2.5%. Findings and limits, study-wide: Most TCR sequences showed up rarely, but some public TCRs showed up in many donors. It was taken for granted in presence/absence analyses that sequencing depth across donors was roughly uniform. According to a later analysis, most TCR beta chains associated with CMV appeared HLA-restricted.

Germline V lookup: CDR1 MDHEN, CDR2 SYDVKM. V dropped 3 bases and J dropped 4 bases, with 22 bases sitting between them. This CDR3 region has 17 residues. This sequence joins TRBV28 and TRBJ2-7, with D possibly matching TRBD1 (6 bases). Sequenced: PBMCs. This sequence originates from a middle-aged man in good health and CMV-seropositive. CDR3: CASSFLSTQGYVYEQYF. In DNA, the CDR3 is TGTGCCAGCAGTTTCCTGTCGACCCAGGGGTATGTATACGAGCAGTACTTC.